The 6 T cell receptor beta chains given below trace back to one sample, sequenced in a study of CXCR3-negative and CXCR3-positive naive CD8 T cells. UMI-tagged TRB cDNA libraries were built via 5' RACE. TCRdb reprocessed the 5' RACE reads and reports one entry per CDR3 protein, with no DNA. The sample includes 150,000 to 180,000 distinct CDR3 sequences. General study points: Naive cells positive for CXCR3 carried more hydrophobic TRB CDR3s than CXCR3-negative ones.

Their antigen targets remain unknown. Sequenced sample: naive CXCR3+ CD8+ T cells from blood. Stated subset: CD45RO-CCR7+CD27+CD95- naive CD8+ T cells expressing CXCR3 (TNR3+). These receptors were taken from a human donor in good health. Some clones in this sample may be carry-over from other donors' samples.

CDR3 region: CASSLTRGRIYEQYF. The chain uses TRBV28 and TRBJ2-7; TCRdb returns TRBD2, unconfirmable since there is no DNA. This CDR3 region has 15 residues. Germline lookup yields CDR1 MDHEN and CDR2 SYDVKM.

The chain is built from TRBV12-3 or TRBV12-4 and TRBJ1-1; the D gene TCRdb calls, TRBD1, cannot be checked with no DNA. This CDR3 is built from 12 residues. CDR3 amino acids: CASHPGVTEAFF.

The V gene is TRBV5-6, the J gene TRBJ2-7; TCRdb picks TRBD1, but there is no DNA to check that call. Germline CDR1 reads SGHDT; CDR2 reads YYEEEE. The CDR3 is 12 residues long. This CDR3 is CASSTTGVEQYF.

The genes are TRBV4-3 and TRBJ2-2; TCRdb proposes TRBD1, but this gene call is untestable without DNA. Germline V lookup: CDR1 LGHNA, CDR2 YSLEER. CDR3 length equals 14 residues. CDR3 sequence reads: CASSQDRGAGELFF.

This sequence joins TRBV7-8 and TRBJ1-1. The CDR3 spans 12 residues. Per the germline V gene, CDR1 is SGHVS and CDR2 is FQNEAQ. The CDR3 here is CASRVGNTEAFF.

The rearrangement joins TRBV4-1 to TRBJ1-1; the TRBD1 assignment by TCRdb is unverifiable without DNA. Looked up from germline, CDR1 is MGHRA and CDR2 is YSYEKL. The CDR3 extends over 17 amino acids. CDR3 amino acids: CASSQGDATVMTTEAFF.